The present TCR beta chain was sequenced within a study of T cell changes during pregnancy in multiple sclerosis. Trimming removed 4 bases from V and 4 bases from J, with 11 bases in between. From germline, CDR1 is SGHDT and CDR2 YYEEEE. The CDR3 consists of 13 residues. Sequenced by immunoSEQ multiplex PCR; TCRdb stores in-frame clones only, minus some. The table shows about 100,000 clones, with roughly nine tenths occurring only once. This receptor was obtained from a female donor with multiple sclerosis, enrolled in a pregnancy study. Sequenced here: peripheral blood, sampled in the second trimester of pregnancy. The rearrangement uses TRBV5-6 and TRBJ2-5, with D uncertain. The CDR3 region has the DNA TGTGCCAGCAGCGAGAGTGGGCGAGAGACCCAGTACTTC. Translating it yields CASSESGRETQYF.